This passage covers 27 T cell receptor beta chains from one sample sequenced in a study of blood T cell repertoires in COVID-19. The repertoire was sequenced with immunoSEQ multiplex PCR; TCRdb's copy has only in-frame clones and lacks some. This table holds 200,000 to 250,000 clones, around 83% found once. Sequenced sample: peripheral blood. The receptors stem from a woman between 45 and 60 years old with acute or convalescent COVID-19.

The CDR3 reads CASSPSGGEKLFF. The CDR3 DNA reads as TGTGCCAGCAGCCCCTCGGGGGGTGAAAAACTGTTTTTT. This chain links TRBV7-8 with TRBJ1-4; maybe TRBD1 (5 bases). This CDR3 comprises 13 residues. V lost 5 bases, J lost 7 bases, and 11 bases lay in between. From germline, CDR1 is SGHVS and CDR2 FQNEAQ.

V usage is TRBV3-1 (or the pseudogene TRBV3-2) and J usage is TRBJ2-7; 10 nucleotides line up with TRBD2. From germline, CDR1 is LGHDT and CDR2 YNNKEL (reference sequence). The V segment lost 2 bases and the J segment 6 bases; nucleotides outside the gene matches: 1. This CDR3 has 13 residues. The CDR3 nucleotides read TGTGCCAGCAGCCAACTAGCGGGAGTCGAGCAGTACTTC. It translates to CASSQLAGVEQYF.

The CDR3 here is CASSLGGALTNYGYTF. The CDR3 DNA sequence: TGTGCCAGCAGTTTGGGGGGGGCACTCACTAACTATGGCTACACCTTC. The chain is built from TRBV28 and TRBJ1-2; tentative D call: TRBD1 (6 bases). The germline V gene has CDR1 MDHEN and CDR2 SYDVKM. The ends were cut back, 3 bases at V and 0 bases at J, with 14 bases in the middle. This CDR3 contains 16 residues.

This sequence joins TRBV19 and TRBJ1-1; D call uncertain. Trimming pared 5 bases from V and 5 bases from J, leaving 9 bases between. Germline CDR1 and CDR2: LNHDA and SQIVND (reference sequence). This CDR3 spans 12 amino acids. The CDR3 protein is CASSVGRTEAFF. The CDR3 DNA reads as TGTGCCAGTAGTGTAGGGCGGACTGAAGCTTTCTTT. The variable domain in full, completed from reference TRBV19 and TRBJ1-1, reads DGGITQSPKYLFRKEGQNVTLSCEQNLNHDAMYWYRQDPGQGLRLIYYSQIVNDFQKGDIAEGYSVSREKKESFPLTVTSAQKNPTAFYLCASSVGRTEAFFGQGTRLTVV.

J is TRBJ2-7 and V is TRBV6-5; the match to TRBD2 covers 13 bases. V was clipped by 6 bases and J by 11 bases; unmatched bases: 10. The CDR3 is made up of 14 amino acids. In germline, CDR1 is MNHEY, CDR2 SVGAGI. The CDR3 region is CASSNPGLAGREYF. CDR3 nucleotide sequence: TGTGCCAGCAGCAATCCGGGACTAGCGGGGAGGGAGTACTTC.

This chain connects TRBV5-1 to TRBJ1-2; weak D call: TRBD1 (6 bases). Germline CDR1 is SGHRS and CDR2 is YFSETQ. The CDR3 has 15 residues. Trimming cost V 4 bases and J 5 bases, with 18 bases left between them. CDR3 DNA sequence: TGCGCCAGCAGCCCGAACCCAGGGGAAGGGTATGGCTACACCTTC. Translating it yields CASSPNPGEGYGYTF.

J is TRBJ2-5 and V is TRBV4-1; 8 bases map to TRBD2. From germline, CDR1 is MGHRA and CDR2 YSYEKL. The ends lost 1 base at V and 2 bases at J; junction bases unmatched: 3. The CDR3 is 15 residues long. The CDR3 loop is CASSQGLAHQETQYF. CDR3 DNA: TGCGCCAGCAGCCAAGGACTAGCGCATCAAGAGACCCAGTACTTC.

V gene TRBV14 combines with J gene TRBJ1-1; 7 positions match TRBD1. This CDR3 has 17 amino acids. Germline trimming cut 4 bases from V and 0 bases from J; bases unmatched to any gene: 11. Germline values: CDR1 SGHDN, CDR2 FVKESK. As DNA, the CDR3 is TGTGCCAGCAGCCCAGTGCGGGGACAGATCCTGAACACTGAAGCTTTCTTT. This gives the protein CASSPVRGQILNTEAFF.

This clone was counted between two and nine times. J is TRBJ2-7 and V is TRBV5-6, with TRBD1 identical over 8 bases. This CDR3 comprises 14 residues. The V gene's germline CDR1 is SGHDT and CDR2 YYEEEE. V was clipped by 4 bases and J by 7 bases; unmatched bases: 10. The CDR3 region has the DNA TGTGCCAGCAGCCCAGGGGGCCCTCCGGGGGAGCAGTACTTC. Its protein product is CASSPGGPPGEQYF. Full variable domain (remainder filled in from reference TRBV5-6 and TRBJ2-7): DAGVTQSPTHLIKTRGQQVTLRCSPKSGHDTVSWYQQALGQGPQFIFQYYEEEERQRGNFPDRFSGHQFPNYSSELNVNALLLGDSALYLCASSPGGPPGEQYFGPGTRLTVT.

Turning to this clone: An end of the junction does not agree with germline; a read error may underlie this. The chain recombines TRBV11-2 with TRBJ2-1, with TRBD2 as a possible D gene (5 bases). CDR1 SGHAT and CDR2 FQNNGV come from the germline V gene. There are 17 residues in the CDR3. CDR3 loop: CASRRLRGPTSHNEQFF. For the CDR3, the DNA is TGTGCCAGCAGGCGTCTCCGCGGGCCCACCTCCCACAATGAGCAGTTCTTC.

The rearrangement uses TRBV7-2 and TRBJ2-2, with a tentative D call TRBD2 (7 bases). The length of the CDR3 is 15 residues. Trimming left V 6 bases short and J 5 bases short, with 16 bases between. Germline CDR1 SGHTA, CDR2 FQGNSA. The CDR3 DNA sequence: TGTGCCAGCAGAAGGGGGGACTACGGGACCGGGGAGCTGTTTTTT. It translates to CASRRGDYGTGELFF.

DNA for the CDR3: TGTGCCAGCAGCCAAGGAGTTTTATTTGCACGAACGACCTACGAGCAGTACTTC. As protein: CASSQGVLFARTTYEQYF. V gene TRBV3-1 (or the pseudogene TRBV3-2) combines with J gene TRBJ2-7; D remains ambiguous. The germline V gene has CDR1 LGHDT and CDR2 YNNKEL (reference sequence). The CDR3 is 18 residues long. The V end lost 1 base, the J end lost 2 bases, and 21 bases lay between the germline ends.

The chain recombines TRBV5-1 with TRBJ1-5; D not resolved. V lost 0 bases, J lost 5 bases, and 6 bases lay in between. CDR3 length: 13 residues. Germline V CDR1 and CDR2: SGHRS, YFSETQ. This CDR3 reads CASSLASDQPQHF. DNA of the CDR3: TGCGCCAGCAGCTTGGCTTCGGATCAGCCCCAGCATTTT.

The chain combines TRBV6-5 with TRBJ2-1, with 10 bases that match TRBD2. CDR3 size: 13 residues. CDR1 and CDR2 from the germline V gene are MNHEY and SVGAGI. J gave up 4 bases and V 11 bases, and 5 bases lay outside the gene matches. The CDR3 spells CASWTSGYNEQFF. For the CDR3, the DNA is TGTGCCTCCTGGACTAGCGGATACAATGAGCAGTTCTTC.

This clone came up once. The chain combines TRBV5-8 with TRBJ2-1; 11 nucleotides agree with TRBD2. Germline values: CDR1 SGHTS, CDR2 YDEGEE. The length of the CDR3 is 17 residues. After removal of 0 bases from V and 5 bases from J, the junction contained 7 bases not matched to a gene. CDR3 sequence: CASSLEVGTSGNNEQFF. The CDR3 DNA is TGTGCCAGCAGCTTGGAAGTTGGGACTAGCGGAAACAATGAGCAGTTCTTC.

This clone was found once. The chain joins TRBV30 to TRBJ1-5, with TRBD1 matching over 10 bases. The CDR3 has 14 residues. CDR1 is GTSNPN and CDR2 is SVGIG in the germline V gene (reference sequence). V trimming: 3 bases; J trimming: 7 bases; junction bases outside the gene matches: 6. CDR3 DNA: TGTGCCTGGAGGGCGACAGGGGGCGGACAGCCCCAGCATTTT. It specifies CAWRATGGGQPQHF. Based on the CDR3 plus reference TRBV30 and TRBJ1-5, the full variable domain is SQTIHQWPATLVQPVGSPLSLECTVEGTSNPNLYWYRQAAGRGLQLLFYSVGIGQISSEVPQNLSASRPQDRQFILSSKKLLLSDSGFYLCAWRATGGGQPQHFGDGTRLSIL.

The chain uses TRBV6-2 or TRBV6-3 and TRBJ2-7, with 7 bases identical to TRBD1. The CDR3 loop spans 15 amino acids. V gave up 1 base and J gave up 0 bases; unmatched junction bases: 3. Germline V CDR1 and CDR2: MNHEY, SVGEGT. The chain's CDR3 is CASSYWDSTSYEQYF. CDR3 nucleotide sequence: TGTGCCAGCAGTTACTGGGACAGTACCTCCTACGAGCAGTACTTC.

This rearrangement joins TRBV2 to TRBJ2-7; TRBD1 matches 7 bases. The CDR3 extends over 13 amino acids. The V gene's germline CDR1 is SNHLY and CDR2 FYNNEI. The V and J ends lost 6 bases and 6 bases, in that order; junction bases with no gene match: 8. The CDR3 region is CASRQIRGPEQYF. For the CDR3, the DNA is TGTGCCAGCAGACAAATTAGGGGGCCCGAGCAGTACTTC.

The genes are TRBV10-3 and TRBJ2-5, with TRBD2 matching over 9 bases. The CDR3 has 15 amino acids. CDR1 and CDR2 from the germline V gene are ENHRY and SYGVKD. Trimming took 2 bases from V and 3 from J; bases not matched to a gene: 4. DNA of the CDR3: TGTGCCATCAGTGAGACCGCGGGAGGGGAAGAGACCCAGTACTTC. It encodes CAISETAGGEETQYF.

This rearrangement joins TRBV28 to TRBJ1-1, with TRBD1 matching 9 bases. After removal of 5 bases from V and 4 bases from J, the junction contained 5 bases not matched to a gene. Germline CDR1 MDHEN, CDR2 SYDVKM. The CDR3 has 14 residues. CDR3 loop: CASSPGQGSTEAFF. CDR3 DNA: TGTGCCAGCAGTCCAGGACAGGGGAGCACTGAAGCTTTCTTT.

This clone was seen more than once but under ten times. The V and J genes are TRBV7-8 and TRBJ2-1, with 11 bases that match TRBD2. The germline CDR1 and CDR2 sequences are SGHVS and FQNEAQ. Trimming at V came to 1 base and at J to 0 bases, leaving 8 bases not matched to a gene. This CDR3 contains 19 residues. For the CDR3, the DNA is TGTGCCAGCAGCTTAGTTCTAGCGGGGGGCCTGAGCTCCTACAATGAGCAGTTCTTC. This sequence encodes CASSLVLAGGLSSYNEQFF.

The chain couples TRBV28 to TRBJ2-1, with TRBD1 identical over 7 bases. V trimming: 8 bases; J trimming: 5 bases; junction bases outside the gene matches: 6. Looked up from germline, CDR1 is MDHEN and CDR2 is SYDVKM. The CDR3 contains 13 residues. For the CDR3, the DNA is TGTGCCAGCTCCCGGACAGGAAACAATGAGCAGTTCTTC. Protein sequence: CASSRTGNNEQFF.

This sequence joins TRBV2 and TRBJ2-7; TRBD1 matches at 8 bases. Germline CDR1 is SNHLY and CDR2 is FYNNEI. The trim removed 6 bases at V and 5 bases at J, leaving 9 bases unmatched. The CDR3 covers 14 residues. Written as DNA, the CDR3 is TGTGCCAGCAGCGTCGACAGGGGCGTCGACGAGCAGTACTTC. Protein sequence: CASSVDRGVDEQYF.

CDR3 coding DNA: TGTGCCAGCGATCCGCTCGGGACAGGGAGTGACGAGCAGTTCTTC. Protein: CASDPLGTGSDEQFF. This rearrangement joins TRBV28 to TRBJ2-1; 9 positions agree with TRBD1. The CDR3 is made up of 15 amino acids. Germline V gene data show CDR1 as MDHEN and CDR2 as SYDVKM. With V trimmed by 8 bases and J by 10 bases, 15 bases remained unmatched.

The chain joins TRBV2 to TRBJ2-2, with TRBD2 as a possible D gene (6 bases). In germline, CDR1 is SNHLY, CDR2 FYNNEI. The CDR3 is made up of 14 amino acids. Trimming cost V 4 bases and J 8 bases, with 14 bases left between them. CDR3 in amino acids: CASSVNRGRGELFF. The CDR3 nucleotides read TGTGCCAGCAGTGTAAATCGGGGGAGAGGGGAGCTGTTTTTT.

This clone showed up just a few times. The rearrangement joins TRBV7-2 to TRBJ2-1; D is possibly TRBD2 (6 bases). Per germline, CDR1 SGHTA and CDR2 FQGNSA. This CDR3 is 15 amino acids long. V dropped 1 base and J dropped 8 bases, with 15 bases sitting between them. The CDR3: CASSLEYGRSHEQFF. The CDR3 coding sequence is TGTGCCAGCAGCTTAGAGTACGGGAGATCCCATGAGCAGTTCTTC.

The chain carries TRBV12-3 or TRBV12-4 and TRBJ1-6; D unresolved. V lost 3 bases and J lost 8, with 5 bases in between. This CDR3 is built from 12 residues. CDR3 residues: CASSFEHSPLHF. CDR3 DNA: TGTGCCAGCAGTTTTGAGCATTCACCCCTCCACTTT.